The present T cell receptor beta chain was sequenced within a study of shared clonotypes between healthy human individuals. General study results and limits: Sequencing depth was expected to influence donor clonotype sharing.

It was into CD45RA+ naive and CD45RA-negative memory subsets that the CD4+ cells were split. Authors' data handling: Without quality scores, immunoSEQ junctional reads could not be filtered like full-length reads. Some clones are missing from TCRdb's copy, which holds only in-frame ones; the method was immunoSEQ multiplex PCR. V, J and clone size are taken as reported in that table, and D and trimming were inferred from the DNA itself. The sample lists over 150,000 clones; about 68% were seen once. Per the germline V gene, CDR1 is DFQATT and CDR2 is SNEGSKA (reference sequence). The CDR3 contains 11 residues. In the case of this clone: The antigen is unknown.

The sample was memory CD4+ T cells sorted from blood. Subset denoted: CD45RA-negative fraction. The origin of this receptor is a man aged 25 to 45 in good health. The V gene is TRBV20-1, the J gene TRBJ2-1; 8 bases map to TRBD2. The CDR3 loop is CRPGGGNEQFF. The CDR3 bases are TGCAGGCCGGGAGGGGGCAATGAGCAGTTCTTC.